Included here is one T cell receptor beta chain sequence, with context. Sequenced by immunoSEQ multiplex PCR; TCRdb stores in-frame clones only, minus some. The table records approximately 730,000 clones, 80% to 90% of them present only once. These data belong to a study of shared T cell receptors in the human thymus. CDR1 and CDR2 from the germline V gene are GTSNPN and SVGIG (reference sequence). V was trimmed by 8 bases and J by 3 bases, leaving 16 bases between them. This CDR3 has 13 amino acids. These data were also reused for a study on human thymus T cells.

This clonotype originated in a girl less than two years old with a congenital heart defect. V is TRBV30 and J is TRBJ1-1; unclear D gene. The sample was thymocytes. Here the CDR3 reads CAALDNRYTEAFF. The CDR3 DNA reads as TGTGCCGCTCTCGACAACCGGTACACTGAAGCTTTCTTT.